The subject of this entry is one T cell receptor beta chain. In its sample, this clone was seen once. It lacks a known antigen. No qualities accompany the bases; no much larger clone lies one base away. This entry is derived from a study of control samples from healthy donors and cancer patients (dated by TCRdb to the early 2020s). Libraries were made using the immunoSEQ multiplex PCR assay. What TCRdb holds here is the immuneACCESS table cut down to in-frame rearrangements. Part of the clones is not present; checked against another copy, under half of the missing clones reflect an unresolved V gene, and the others are unexplained. The sample includes about 140,000 clones, with approximately 94% observed a single time. Jointly, the top ten make up approximately 14% of the sample. V is shortened by 5 bases, J by 0 bases, and the region joining them spans 13 bases. The CDR3 starts with the cysteine, ends with the phenylalanine, and has 16 residues. Only the CDR3 part of the read is kept: 48 bases, read in frame from the first base. CDR1 SGHTA and CDR2 FQGNSA were looked up in the germline V gene.

The sequencing input was blood. This receptor was identified in a man in his forties in good health. Rearrangement joined TRBV7-2 to TRBJ1-4, with an unclear D gene assignment. The nucleotides are TGTGCCAGCAGCCCGAGGGCGGGAGCAACTAATGAAAAACTGTTTTTT. This codes for CASSPRAGATNEKLFF.